One sample yielded the 3 T cell receptor beta chains listed below, sequenced in a study of control samples from healthy donors and cancer patients. Here immunoSEQ multiplex PCR was the method, and the copy in TCRdb shows in-frame clones only, minus some. The sample has 80,000 or so clones; roughly 94% are singletons. Sequenced material: blood. Receptors originate from a woman aged 40 to 50 in good health.

The rearrangement links TRBV7-7 to TRBJ2-5; a weak D match, TRBD2 (6 bases). This CDR3 region has 15 residues. V gave up 5 bases and J gave up 7 bases, with 20 bases separating them. CDR1 and CDR2 (germline): SSHAT, FNYEAQ (reference sequence). The CDR3 DNA reads TGTGCCAGCAGCACATTACTAGGCGGGAAGGGGACCCAGTACTTC. It codes for CASSTLLGGKGTQYF.

The chain joins TRBV28 to TRBJ1-6, with D unresolved. V lost 3 bases and J lost 9, with 12 bases in between. CDR1 is MDHEN and CDR2 is SYDVKM in the germline V gene. The CDR3 sequence is 14 residues long. The CDR3 is CASSLPRSGSPLHF. In DNA, the CDR3 is TGTGCCAGCAGTTTGCCCCGGTCGGGTTCACCCCTCCACTTT.

The V and J genes are TRBV4-1 and TRBJ2-5; 7 bases are a match to TRBD1. V lost 2 bases, J lost 4 bases, and 4 bases stayed unmatched. CDR1 and CDR2 (germline): MGHRA, YSYEKL. CDR3 size: 14 residues. Here the CDR3 reads CASSQLNRGETQYF. The CDR3 DNA reads TGCGCCAGCAGCCAACTCAACAGGGGAGAGACCCAGTACTTC.